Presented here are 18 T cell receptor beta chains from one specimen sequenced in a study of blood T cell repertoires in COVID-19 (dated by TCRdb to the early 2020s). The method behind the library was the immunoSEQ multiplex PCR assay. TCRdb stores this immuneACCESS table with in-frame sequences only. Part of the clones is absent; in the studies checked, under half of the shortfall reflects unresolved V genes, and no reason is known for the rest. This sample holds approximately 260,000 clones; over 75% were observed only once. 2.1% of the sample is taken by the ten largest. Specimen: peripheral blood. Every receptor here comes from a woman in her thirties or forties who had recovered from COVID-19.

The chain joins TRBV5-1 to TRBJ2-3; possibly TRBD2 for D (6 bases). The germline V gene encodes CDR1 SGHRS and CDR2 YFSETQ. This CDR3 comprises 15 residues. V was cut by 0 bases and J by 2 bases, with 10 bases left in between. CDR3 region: CASSLGSGPTDTQYF. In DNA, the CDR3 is TGCGCCAGCAGCTTGGGTAGCGGCCCCACAGATACGCAGTATTTT.

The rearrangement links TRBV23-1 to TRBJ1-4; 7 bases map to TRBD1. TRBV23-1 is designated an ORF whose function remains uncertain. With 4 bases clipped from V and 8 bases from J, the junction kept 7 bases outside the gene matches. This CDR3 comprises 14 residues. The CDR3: CASSLRQGAEKLFF. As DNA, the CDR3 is TGCGCCAGCAGTCTACGACAGGGTGCCGAAAAACTGTTTTTT.

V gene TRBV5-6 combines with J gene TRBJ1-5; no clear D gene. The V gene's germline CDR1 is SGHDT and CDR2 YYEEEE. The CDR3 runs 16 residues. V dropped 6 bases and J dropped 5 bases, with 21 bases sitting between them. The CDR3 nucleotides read TGTGCCAGCATCTCCTACGGGAACCGACTCGATCAGCCCCAGCATTTT. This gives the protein CASISYGNRLDQPQHF.

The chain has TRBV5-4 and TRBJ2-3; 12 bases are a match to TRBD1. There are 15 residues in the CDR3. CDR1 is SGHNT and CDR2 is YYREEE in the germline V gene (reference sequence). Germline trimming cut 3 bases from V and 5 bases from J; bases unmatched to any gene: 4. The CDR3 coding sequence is TGTGCCAGCAGCTCCAGGGACAGGGGGCGAGATACGCAGTATTTT. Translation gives CASSSRDRGRDTQYF.

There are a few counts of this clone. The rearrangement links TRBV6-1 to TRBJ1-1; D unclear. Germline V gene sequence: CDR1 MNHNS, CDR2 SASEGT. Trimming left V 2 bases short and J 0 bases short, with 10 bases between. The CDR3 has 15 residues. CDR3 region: CASSEWAGMNTEAFF. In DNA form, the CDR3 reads TGTGCCAGCAGTGAATGGGCAGGCATGAACACTGAAGCTTTCTTT.

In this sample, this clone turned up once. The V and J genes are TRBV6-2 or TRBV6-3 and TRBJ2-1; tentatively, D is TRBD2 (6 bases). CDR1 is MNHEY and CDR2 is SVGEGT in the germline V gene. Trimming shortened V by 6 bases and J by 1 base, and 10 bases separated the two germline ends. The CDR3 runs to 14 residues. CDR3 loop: CASSKRASYNEQFF. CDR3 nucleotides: TGTGCCAGCAGCAAGCGGGCTTCCTACAATGAGCAGTTCTTC.

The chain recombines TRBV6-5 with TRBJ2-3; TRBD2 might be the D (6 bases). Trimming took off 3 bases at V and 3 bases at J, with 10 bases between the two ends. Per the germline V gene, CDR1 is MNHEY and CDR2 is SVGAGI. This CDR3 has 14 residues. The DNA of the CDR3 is TGTGCCAGCAGTTATCGGGAGCCTACAGATACGCAGTATTTT. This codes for CASSYREPTDTQYF.

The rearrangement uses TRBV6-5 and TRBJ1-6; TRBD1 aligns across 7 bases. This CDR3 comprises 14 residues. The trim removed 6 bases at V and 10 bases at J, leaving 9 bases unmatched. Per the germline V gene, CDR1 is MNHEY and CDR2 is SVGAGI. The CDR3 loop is CASRKTGYDSPLHF. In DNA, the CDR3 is TGTGCCAGCAGAAAGACAGGGTACGACTCACCCCTCCACTTT.

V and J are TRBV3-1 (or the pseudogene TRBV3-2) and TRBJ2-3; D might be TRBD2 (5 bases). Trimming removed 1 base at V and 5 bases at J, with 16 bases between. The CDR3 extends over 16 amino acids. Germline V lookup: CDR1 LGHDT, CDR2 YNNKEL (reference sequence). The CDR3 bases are TGTGCCAGCAGCCAAGCCCTCAGCGGACCCGAAGATACGCAGTATTTT. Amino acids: CASSQALSGPEDTQYF.

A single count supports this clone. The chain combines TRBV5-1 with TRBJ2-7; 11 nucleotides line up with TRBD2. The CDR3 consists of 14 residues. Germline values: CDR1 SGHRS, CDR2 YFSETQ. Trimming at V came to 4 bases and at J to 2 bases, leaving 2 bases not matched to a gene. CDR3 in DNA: TGCGCCAGCAGCCGTAGCGGGGGGGCCTACGAGCAGTACTTC. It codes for CASSRSGGAYEQYF.

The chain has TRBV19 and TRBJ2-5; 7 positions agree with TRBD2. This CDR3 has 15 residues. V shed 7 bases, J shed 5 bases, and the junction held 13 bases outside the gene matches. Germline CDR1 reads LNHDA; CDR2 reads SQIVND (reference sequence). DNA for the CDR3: TGTGCCAGTAAAATGCGTCCGACCGGGGGGGAGACCCAGTACTTC. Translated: CASKMRPTGGETQYF. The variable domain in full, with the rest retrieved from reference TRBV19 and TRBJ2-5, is DGGITQSPKYLFRKEGQNVTLSCEQNLNHDAMYWYRQDPGQGLRLIYYSQIVNDFQKGDIAEGYSVSREKKESFPLTVTSAQKNPTAFYLCASKMRPTGGETQYFGPGTRLLVL.

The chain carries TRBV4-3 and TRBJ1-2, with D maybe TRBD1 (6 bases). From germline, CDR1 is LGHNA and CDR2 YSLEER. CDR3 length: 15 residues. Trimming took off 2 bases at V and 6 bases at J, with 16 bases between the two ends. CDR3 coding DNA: TGCGCCAGCAGCCAAAGGGGGTTGAGGGGGAATGGCTACACCTTC. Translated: CASSQRGLRGNGYTF.

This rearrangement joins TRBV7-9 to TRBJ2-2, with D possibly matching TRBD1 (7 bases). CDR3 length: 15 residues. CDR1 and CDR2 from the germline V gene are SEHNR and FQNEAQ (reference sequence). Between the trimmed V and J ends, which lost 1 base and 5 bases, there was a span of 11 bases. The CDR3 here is CASSLDPGGTGELFF. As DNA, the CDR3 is TGTGCCAGCAGCTTAGATCCAGGGGGGACCGGGGAGCTGTTTTTT.

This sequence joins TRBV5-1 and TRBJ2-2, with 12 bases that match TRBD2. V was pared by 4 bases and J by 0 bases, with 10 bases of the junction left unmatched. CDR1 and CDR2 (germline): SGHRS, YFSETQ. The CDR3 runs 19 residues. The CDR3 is CASSLSGLAGGTNTGELFF. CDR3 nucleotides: TGCGCCAGCAGCCTAAGCGGCCTAGCGGGGGGGACGAACACCGGGGAGCTGTTTTTT.

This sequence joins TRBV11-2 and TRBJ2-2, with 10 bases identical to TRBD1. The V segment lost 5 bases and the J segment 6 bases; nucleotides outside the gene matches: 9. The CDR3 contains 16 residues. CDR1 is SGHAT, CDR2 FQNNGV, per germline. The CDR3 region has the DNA TGTGCCAGCAGCCTTGGGACAGGGGTGGACCCCGGGGAGCTGTTTTTT. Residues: CASSLGTGVDPGELFF.

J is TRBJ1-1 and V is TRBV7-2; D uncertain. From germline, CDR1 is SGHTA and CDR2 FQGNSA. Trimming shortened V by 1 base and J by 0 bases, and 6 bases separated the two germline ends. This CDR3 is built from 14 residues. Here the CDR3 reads CASSLDTLNTEAFF. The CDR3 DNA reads TGTGCCAGCAGCTTAGACACATTGAACACTGAAGCTTTCTTT.

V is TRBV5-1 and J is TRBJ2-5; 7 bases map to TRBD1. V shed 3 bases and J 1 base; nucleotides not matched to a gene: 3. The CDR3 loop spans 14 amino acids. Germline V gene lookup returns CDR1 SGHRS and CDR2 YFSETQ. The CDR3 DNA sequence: TGCGCCAGCAGCTATACAGGGGCCCAAGAGACCCAGTACTTC. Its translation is CASSYTGAQETQYF.

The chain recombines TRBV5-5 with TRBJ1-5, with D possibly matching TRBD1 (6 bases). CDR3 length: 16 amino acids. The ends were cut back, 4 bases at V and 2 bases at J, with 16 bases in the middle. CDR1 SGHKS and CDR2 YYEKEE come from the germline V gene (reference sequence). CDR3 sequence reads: CASSPSQDRGNQPQHF. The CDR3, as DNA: TGTGCCAGCAGCCCAAGCCAGGACAGAGGCAATCAGCCCCAGCATTTT. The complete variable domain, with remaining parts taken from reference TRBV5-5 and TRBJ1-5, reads DAGVTQSPTHLIKTRGQQVTLRCSPISGHKSVSWYQQVLGQGPQFIFQYYEKEERGRGNFPDRFSARQFPNYSSELNVNALLLGDSALYLCASSPSQDRGNQPQHFGDGTRLSIL.